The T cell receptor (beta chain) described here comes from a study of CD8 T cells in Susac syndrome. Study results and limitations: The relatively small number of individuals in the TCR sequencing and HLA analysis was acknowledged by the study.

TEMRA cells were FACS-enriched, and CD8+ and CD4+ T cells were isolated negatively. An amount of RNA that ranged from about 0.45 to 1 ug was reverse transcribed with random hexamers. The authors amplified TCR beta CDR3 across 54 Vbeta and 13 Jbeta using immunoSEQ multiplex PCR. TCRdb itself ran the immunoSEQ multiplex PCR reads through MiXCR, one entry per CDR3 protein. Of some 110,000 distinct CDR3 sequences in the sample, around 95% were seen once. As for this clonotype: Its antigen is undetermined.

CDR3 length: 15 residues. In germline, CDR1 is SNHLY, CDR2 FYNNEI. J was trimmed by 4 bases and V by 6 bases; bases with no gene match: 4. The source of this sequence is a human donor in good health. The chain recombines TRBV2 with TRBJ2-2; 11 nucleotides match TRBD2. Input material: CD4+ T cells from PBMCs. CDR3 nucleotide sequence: TGTGCCAGCAGACCTAGCGGGAGGATCACCGGGGAGCTGTTTTTT. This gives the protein CASRPSGRITGELFF. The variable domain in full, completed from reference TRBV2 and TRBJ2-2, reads EPEVTQTPSHQVTQMGQEVILRCVPISNHLYFYWYRQILGQKVEFLVSFYNNEISEKSEIFDDQFSVERPDGSNFTLKIRSTKLEDSAMYFCASRPSGRITGELFFGEGSRLTVL.